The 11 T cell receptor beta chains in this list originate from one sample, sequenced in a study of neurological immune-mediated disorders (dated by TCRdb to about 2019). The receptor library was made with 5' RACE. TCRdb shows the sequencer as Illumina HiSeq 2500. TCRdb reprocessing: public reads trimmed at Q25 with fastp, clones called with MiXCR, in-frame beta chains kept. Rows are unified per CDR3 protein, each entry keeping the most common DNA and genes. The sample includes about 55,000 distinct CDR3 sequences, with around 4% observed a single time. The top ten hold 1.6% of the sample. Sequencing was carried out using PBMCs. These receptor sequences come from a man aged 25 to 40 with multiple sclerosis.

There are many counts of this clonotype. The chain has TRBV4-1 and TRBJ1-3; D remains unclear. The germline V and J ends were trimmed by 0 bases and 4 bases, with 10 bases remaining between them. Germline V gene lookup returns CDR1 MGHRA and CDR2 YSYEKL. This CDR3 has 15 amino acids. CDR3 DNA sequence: TGCGCCAGCAGCCAAGATTTGTTGACGGGAAACACCATATATTTT. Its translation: CASSQDLLTGNTIYF.

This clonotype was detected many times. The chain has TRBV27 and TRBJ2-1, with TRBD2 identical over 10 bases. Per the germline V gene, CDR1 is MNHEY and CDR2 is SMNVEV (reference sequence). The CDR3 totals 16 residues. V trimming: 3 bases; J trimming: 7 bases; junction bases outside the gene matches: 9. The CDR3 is CASSFETSGVRNEQFF. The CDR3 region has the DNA TGTGCCAGCAGTTTCGAAACTAGCGGGGTCCGGAATGAGCAGTTCTTC.

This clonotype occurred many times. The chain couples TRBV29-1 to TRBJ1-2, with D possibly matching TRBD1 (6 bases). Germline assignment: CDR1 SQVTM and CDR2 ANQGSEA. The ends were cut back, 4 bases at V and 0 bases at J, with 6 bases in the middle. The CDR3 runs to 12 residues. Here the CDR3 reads CSVGTANYGYTF. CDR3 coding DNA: TGCAGCGTTGGGACAGCTAACTATGGCTACACCTTC.

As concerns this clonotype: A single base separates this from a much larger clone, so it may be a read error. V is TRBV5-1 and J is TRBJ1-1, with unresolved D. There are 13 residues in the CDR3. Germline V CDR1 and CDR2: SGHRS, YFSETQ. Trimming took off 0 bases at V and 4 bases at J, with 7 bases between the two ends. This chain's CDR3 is CASSLATSTEAFF. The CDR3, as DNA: TGCGCCAGCAGCTTGGCCACCAGCACTGAAGCTTTCTTT.

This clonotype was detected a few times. CDR3 amino acids: CASSRDRINNEQFF. For the CDR3, the DNA is TGTGCCAGCAGCCGGGACAGGATAAACAATGAGCAGTTCTTC. This chain uses TRBV7-3 with TRBJ2-1, with 8 bases fitting TRBD1. This CDR3 is 14 amino acids long. J gave up 5 bases and V 5 bases, and 5 bases lay outside the gene matches. Germline lookup yields CDR1 SGHTA and CDR2 FQGTGA.

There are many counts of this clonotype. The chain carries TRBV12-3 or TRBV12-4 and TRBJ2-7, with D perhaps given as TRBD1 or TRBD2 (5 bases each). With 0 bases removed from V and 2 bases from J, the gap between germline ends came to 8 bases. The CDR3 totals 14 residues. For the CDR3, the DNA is TGTGCCAGCAGTTTAGCGGGGGACGCCTACGAGCAGTACTTC. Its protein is CASSLAGDAYEQYF.

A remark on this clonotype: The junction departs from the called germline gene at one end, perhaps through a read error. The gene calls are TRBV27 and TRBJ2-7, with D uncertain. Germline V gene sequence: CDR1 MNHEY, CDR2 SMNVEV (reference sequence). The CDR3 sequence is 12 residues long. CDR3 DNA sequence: TGTGCCAGCAGTTCGAGCTCCTACGAGAAGTACTTC. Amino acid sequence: CASSSSSYEKYF.

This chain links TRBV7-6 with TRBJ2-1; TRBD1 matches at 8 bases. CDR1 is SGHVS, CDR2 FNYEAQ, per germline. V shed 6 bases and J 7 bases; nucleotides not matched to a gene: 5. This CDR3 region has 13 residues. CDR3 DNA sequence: TGTGCCAGCAGAACCCGGACAGGGAATGAGCAGTTCTTC. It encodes CASRTRTGNEQFF.

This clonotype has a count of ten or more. CDR3 sequence (DNA): TGTGCCAGCAGTTTGGGCGGGGTCAGCTACGAGCAGTACTTC. It translates to CASSLGGVSYEQYF. The gene calls are TRBV12-3 or TRBV12-4 and TRBJ2-7, with a tentative D call TRBD2 (6 bases). The CDR3 is made up of 14 amino acids. V was clipped by 3 bases and J by 3 bases, with 12 bases between them.

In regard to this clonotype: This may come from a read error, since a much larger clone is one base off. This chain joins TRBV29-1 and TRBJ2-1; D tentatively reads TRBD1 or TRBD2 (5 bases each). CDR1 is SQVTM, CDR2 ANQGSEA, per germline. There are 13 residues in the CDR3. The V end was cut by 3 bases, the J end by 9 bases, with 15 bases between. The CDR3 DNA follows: TGCAGCGTTGACGGGACCAGGGTTGGTGAGCAGTTCTTC. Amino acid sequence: CSVDGTRVGEQFF.

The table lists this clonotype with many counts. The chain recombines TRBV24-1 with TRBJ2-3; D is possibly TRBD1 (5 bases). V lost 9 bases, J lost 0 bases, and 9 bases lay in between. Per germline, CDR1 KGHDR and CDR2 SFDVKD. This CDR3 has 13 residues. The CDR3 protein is CATGAGSTDTQYF. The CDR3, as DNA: TGTGCCACCGGGGCTGGCAGCACAGATACGCAGTATTTT.